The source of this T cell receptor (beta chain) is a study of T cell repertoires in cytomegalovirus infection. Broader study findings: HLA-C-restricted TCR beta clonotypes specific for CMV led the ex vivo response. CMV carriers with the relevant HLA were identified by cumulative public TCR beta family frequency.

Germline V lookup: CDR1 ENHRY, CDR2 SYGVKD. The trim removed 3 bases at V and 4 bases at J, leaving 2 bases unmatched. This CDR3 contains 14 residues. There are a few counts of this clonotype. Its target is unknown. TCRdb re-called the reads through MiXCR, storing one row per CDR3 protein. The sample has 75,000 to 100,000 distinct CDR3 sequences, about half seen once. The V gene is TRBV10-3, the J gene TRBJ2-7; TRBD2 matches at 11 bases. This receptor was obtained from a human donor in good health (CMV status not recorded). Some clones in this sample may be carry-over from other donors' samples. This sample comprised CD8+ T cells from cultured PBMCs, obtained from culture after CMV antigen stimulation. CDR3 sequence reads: CAISELAGEYEQYF. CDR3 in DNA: TGTGCCATCAGTGAACTAGCGGGAGAGTACGAGCAGTACTTC.